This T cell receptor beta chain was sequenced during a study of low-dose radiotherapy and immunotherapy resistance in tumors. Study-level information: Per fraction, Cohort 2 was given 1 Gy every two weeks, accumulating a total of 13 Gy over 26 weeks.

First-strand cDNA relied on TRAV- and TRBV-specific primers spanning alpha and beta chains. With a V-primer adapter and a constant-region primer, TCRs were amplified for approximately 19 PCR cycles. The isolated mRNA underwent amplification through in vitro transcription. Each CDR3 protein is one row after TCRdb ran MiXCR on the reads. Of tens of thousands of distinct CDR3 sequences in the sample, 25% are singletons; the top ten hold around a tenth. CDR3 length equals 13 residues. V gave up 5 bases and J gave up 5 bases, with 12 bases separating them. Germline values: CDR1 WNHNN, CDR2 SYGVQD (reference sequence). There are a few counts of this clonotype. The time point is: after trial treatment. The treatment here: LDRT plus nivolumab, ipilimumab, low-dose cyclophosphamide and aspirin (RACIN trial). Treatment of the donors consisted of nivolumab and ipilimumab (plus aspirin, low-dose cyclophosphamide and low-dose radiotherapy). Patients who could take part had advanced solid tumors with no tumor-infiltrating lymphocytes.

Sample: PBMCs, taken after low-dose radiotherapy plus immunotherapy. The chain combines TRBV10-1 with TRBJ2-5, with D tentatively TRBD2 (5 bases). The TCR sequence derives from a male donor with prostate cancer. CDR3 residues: CASSPSPRETQYF. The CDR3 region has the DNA TGCGCCAGCAGTCCTAGCCCCCGGGAGACCCAGTACTTC.